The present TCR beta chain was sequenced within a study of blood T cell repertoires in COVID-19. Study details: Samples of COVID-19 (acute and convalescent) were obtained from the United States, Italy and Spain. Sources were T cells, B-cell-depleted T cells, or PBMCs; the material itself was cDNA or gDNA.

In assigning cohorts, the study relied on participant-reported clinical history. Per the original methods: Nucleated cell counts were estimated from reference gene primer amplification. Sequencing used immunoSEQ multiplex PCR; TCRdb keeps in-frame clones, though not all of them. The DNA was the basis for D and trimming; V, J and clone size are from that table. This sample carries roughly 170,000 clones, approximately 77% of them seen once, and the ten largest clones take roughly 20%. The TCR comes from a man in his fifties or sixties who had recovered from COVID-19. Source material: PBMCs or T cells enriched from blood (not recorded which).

The CDR3, as DNA: TGTGCCAGCAGCTCGGGATACTCTGGAAACACCATATATTTT. Its protein is CASSSGYSGNTIYF. The gene calls are TRBV7-9 and TRBJ1-3; no firm D call. Per the germline V gene, CDR1 is SEHNR and CDR2 is FQNEAQ (reference sequence). Trimming removed 4 bases from V and 0 bases from J, with 7 bases in between. There are 14 residues in the CDR3.